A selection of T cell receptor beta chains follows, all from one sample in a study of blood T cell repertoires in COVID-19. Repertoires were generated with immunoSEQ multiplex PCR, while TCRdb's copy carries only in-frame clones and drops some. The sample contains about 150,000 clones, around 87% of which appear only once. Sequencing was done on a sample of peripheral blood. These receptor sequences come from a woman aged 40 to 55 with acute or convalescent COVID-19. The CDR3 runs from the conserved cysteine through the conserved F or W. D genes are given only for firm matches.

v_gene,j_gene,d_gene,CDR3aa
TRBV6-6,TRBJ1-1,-,CASSWGGPGTEAFF
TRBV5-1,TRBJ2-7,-,CASTLGSPGYEQYF
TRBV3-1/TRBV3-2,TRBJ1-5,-,CASSRQLGQPQHF
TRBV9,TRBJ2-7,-,CASSGDSNYEQYF
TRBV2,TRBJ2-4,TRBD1,CASSGQGAPGNIQYF
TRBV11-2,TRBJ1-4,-,CASSGEGGTNEKLFF
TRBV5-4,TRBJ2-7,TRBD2,CASSDGTSGSAYEQYF
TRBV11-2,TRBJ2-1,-,CASSLDPNVGPRAYNEQFF
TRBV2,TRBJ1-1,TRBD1,CASRGQDNTEAFF
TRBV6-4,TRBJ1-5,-,CAGLGDSLRTPQHF
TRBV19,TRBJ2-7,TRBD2,CASSARGGGTSGAYEQYF
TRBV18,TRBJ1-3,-,CASSSSAGLHSGNTIYF
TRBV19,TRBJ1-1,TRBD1,CASSSRQGGTEAFF
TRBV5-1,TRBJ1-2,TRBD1,CASSPGQGDYGYTF
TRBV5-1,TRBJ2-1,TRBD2,CASSFPDGLAGGNEQFF
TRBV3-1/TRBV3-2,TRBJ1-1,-,CASSQDVGDFQPRNTEAFF
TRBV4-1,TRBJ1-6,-,CASSLKKEGGPQGPYNSPLHF
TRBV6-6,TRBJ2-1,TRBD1,CASSPHRGRIYNEQFF
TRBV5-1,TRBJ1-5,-,CASSLQGYSNQPQHF
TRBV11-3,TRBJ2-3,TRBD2,CASSPTSGTDTQYF
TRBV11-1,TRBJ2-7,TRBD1,CASSDRDRAYEQYF
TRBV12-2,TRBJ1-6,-,CASRLRETGWLHNSPLHF
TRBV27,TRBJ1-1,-,CASSLHRHTEAFF